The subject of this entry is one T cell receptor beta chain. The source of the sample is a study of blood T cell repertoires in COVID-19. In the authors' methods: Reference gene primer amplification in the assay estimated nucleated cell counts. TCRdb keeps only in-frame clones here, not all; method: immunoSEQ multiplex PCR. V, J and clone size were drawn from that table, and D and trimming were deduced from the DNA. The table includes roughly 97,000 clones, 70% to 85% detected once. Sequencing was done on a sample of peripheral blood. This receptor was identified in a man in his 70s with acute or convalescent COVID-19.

The CDR3 spells CATSDEGTLGFTDTQYF. In DNA form, the CDR3 reads TGTGCCACCAGTGATGAAGGGACACTCGGATTCACAGATACGCAGTATTTT. The rearrangement joins TRBV24-1 to TRBJ2-3, with D maybe TRBD1 (6 bases). With 3 bases removed from V and 2 bases from J, the gap between germline ends came to 17 bases. Germline CDR1 is KGHDR and CDR2 is SFDVKD. CDR3 length equals 17 residues.